This TCR beta chain was obtained from a study of regulatory T cells in long-lasting Graves disease. General study results and limits: In persistent patients, shared public clonotypes (2,741) outnumbered those in new patients (almost 1,000). Among samples with persistent disease, TRBV28, TRBJ1-2 and TRBJ2-5 were favored. Compared with new cases, persistent Graves' patients showed reduced TCR diversity.

This clonotype was counted a single time. Its antigen is currently unknown. The CDR3 is 15 residues long. The V gene's germline CDR1 is SEHNR and CDR2 FQNEAQ (reference sequence). Trimming shortened V by 6 bases and J by 0 bases, and 14 bases separated the two germline ends. Library construction for TCR beta used iRepertoire HTBI primers and Arm-PCR of CDR3 regions. MiXCR, run by TCRdb on the multiplex PCR reads, gives a single entry per CDR3 protein. The table lists about 470,000 distinct CDR3 sequences, roughly 21% of them singletons. Time point denoted: persistent/refractory GD, antithyroid drugs over 5 years with positive TRAb. PBMCs were the source of the RNA used for TCR sequencing.

Sequencing was performed on peripheral blood mononuclear cells (PBMCs), taken when the disease was refractory, from a patient treated with antithyroid drugs. This receptor was taken from a female donor with Graves disease. The chain links TRBV7-9 to TRBJ1-1, with a weak D call TRBD1 (5 bases). The CDR3 DNA follows: TGTGCCAGCAGAAATAAGGACACCTTGAACACTGAAGCTTTCTTT. Protein product: CASRNKDTLNTEAFF. The full variable domain, in which reference TRBV7-9 and TRBJ1-1 provide the parts outside the CDR3, is DTGVSQNPRHKITKRGQNVTFRCDPISEHNRLYWYRQTLGQGPEFLTYFQNEAQLEKSRLLSDRFSAERPKGSFSTLEIQRTEQGDSAMYLCASRNKDTLNTEAFFGQGTRLTVV.